A single sample gave rise to the 17 T cell receptor beta chains below, sequenced in a study of identical twins. A single record per CDR3 protein comes from TCRdb applying MiXCR to the 5' RACE reads. This sample has 500,000 to 600,000 distinct CDR3 sequences; approximately 22% occur once, and the top ten carry 0.91%. The sample was also reused in another study, on T cells expressing NK-cell markers.

Sample: CD4+ T cells sorted from blood. The receptors were gathered from a woman younger than 30 in good health.

This clonotype was found a few times. The chain links TRBV7-3 to TRBJ2-5; TRBD2 matches at 10 bases. Germline V gene sequence: CDR1 SGHTA, CDR2 FQGTGA. There are 16 residues in the CDR3. The trim removed 0 bases at V and 4 bases at J, leaving 5 bases unmatched. The CDR3 here is CASSLTPAGGLETQYF. In DNA, the CDR3 is TGTGCCAGCAGCTTAACGCCAGCGGGGGGGCTAGAGACCCAGTACTTC.

This chain connects TRBV20-1 to TRBJ1-4, with D hard to call. Germline-derived CDR1 and CDR2 are DFQATT and SNEGSKA (reference sequence). V gave up 6 bases and J gave up 7 bases, with 9 bases separating them. The CDR3 contains 11 residues. DNA for the CDR3: TGCAGTGCGCAGATTTTTGAAAAACTGTTTTTT. It is translated as CSAQIFEKLFF.

This rearrangement joins TRBV6-5 to TRBJ1-6; D ambiguous. The V end lost 0 bases, the J end lost 6 bases, and 9 bases lay between the germline ends. The CDR3 runs 15 residues. Germline V gives CDR1 MNHEY, CDR2 SVGAGI. The CDR3 region is CASSYSRVTNSPLHF. The CDR3 DNA reads as TGTGCCAGCAGTTACTCGAGGGTTACTAATTCACCCCTCCACTTT.

This clonotype was seen a handful of times. The chain has TRBV7-9 and TRBJ1-5, with 7 bases aligning to TRBD1. There are 14 residues in the CDR3. The germline gives CDR1 SEHNR, CDR2 FQNEAQ (reference sequence). V shed 4 bases and J 7 bases; nucleotides not matched to a gene: 7. The CDR3, as DNA: TGTGCCAGCAGCTCGCAGGGGGTTCGACAGCCCCAGCATTTT. It encodes CASSSQGVRQPQHF.

V is TRBV20-1 and J is TRBJ2-1, with a weak D call TRBD1 (5 bases). Germline values: CDR1 DFQATT, CDR2 SNEGSKA (reference sequence). The CDR3 sequence is 11 residues long. V lost 2 bases and J lost 9, with 8 bases in between. The chain's CDR3 is CSARQGFEQFF. The CDR3 DNA is TGCAGTGCTAGACAGGGCTTTGAGCAGTTCTTC.

This CDR3 is CATSSSGSTDTQYF. The CDR3 DNA sequence: TGTGCCACCAGCTCTAGCGGGAGCACAGATACGCAGTATTTT. V is TRBV15 and J is TRBJ2-3; 8 bases match TRBD2. Germline V gene sequence: CDR1 LNHNV, CDR2 YYDKDF (reference sequence). The V segment lost 5 bases and the J segment 0 bases; nucleotides outside the gene matches: 1. CDR3 length: 14 amino acids.

This clonotype has just a few counts. This chain joins TRBV18 and TRBJ1-1; TRBD1 is a possible D gene (5 bases). Trimming took off 3 bases at V and 7 bases at J, with 18 bases between the two ends. The CDR3 is 15 residues long. Germline V gene lookup returns CDR1 KGHSH and CDR2 LQKENI. The CDR3 loop reads CASSPPGRSGDEAFF. In nucleotides, the CDR3 is TGTGCCAGCTCACCCCCGGGACGGAGCGGGGATGAAGCTTTCTTT.

The chain links TRBV6-5 to TRBJ1-1, with TRBD1 matching over 8 bases. Germline V gives CDR1 MNHEY, CDR2 SVGAGI. This CDR3 region has 11 residues. V lost 2 bases and J lost 10; bases outside the gene matches: 0. The CDR3 reads CASSYQGAAFF. In DNA form, the CDR3 reads TGTGCCAGCAGTTACCAGGGGGCAGCTTTCTTT.

Only a few counts were recorded for this clonotype. Written as DNA, the CDR3 is TGTGCCAGCTCACCAGCTACTCAGATGATCGAGCAGTACTTC. Amino acids: CASSPATQMIEQYF. The rearrangement links TRBV18 to TRBJ2-7, with D unclear. Per the germline V gene, CDR1 is KGHSH and CDR2 is LQKENI. This CDR3 is built from 14 residues. V lost 2 bases to trimming and J lost 6 bases, with 14 bases between them. Combining the CDR3 with reference TRBV18 and TRBJ2-7 gives the whole variable domain NAGVMQNPRHLVRRRGQEARLRCSPMKGHSHVYWYRQLPEEGLKFMVYLQKENIIDESGMPKERFSAEFPKEGPSILRIQQVVRGDSAAYFCASSPATQMIEQYFGPGTRLTVT.

Only a few counts were recorded for this clonotype. Here the CDR3 reads CASRAGSFLTQYF. In nucleotides, the CDR3 is TGTGCCAGCAGGGCCGGGTCCTTCCTTACGCAGTATTTT. The chain uses TRBV12-3 or TRBV12-4 and TRBJ2-3; no reliable D call. V was shortened by 6 bases and J by 8 bases, with 15 bases between the two germline ends. The CDR3 spans 13 residues.

This clonotype occurred many times. The V gene is TRBV20-1, the J gene TRBJ1-6; unclear D gene. In germline, CDR1 is DFQATT, CDR2 SNEGSKA (reference sequence). The CDR3 contains 13 residues. V was cut by 2 bases and J by 7 bases, with 9 bases left in between. CDR3 in DNA: TGCAGTGCTAGATGGCAGCCAAATTCACCCCTCCACTTT. The encoded protein is CSARWQPNSPLHF.

This clonotype was seen a handful of times. The rearrangement links TRBV5-1 to TRBJ2-1; either TRBD1 or TRBD2 may supply D (6 bases each). CDR1 SGHRS and CDR2 YFSETQ come from the germline V gene. Trimming removed 0 bases from V and 1 base from J, with 11 bases in between. This CDR3 is 16 amino acids long. CDR3 sequence reads: CASSLAGGVSYNEQFF. CDR3 bases: TGCGCCAGCAGCTTGGCCGGGGGCGTTTCCTACAATGAGCAGTTCTTC.

The chain links TRBV6-1 to TRBJ2-7; D is possibly TRBD1 (6 bases). Trimming took 6 bases from V and 0 from J, leaving 12 bases between them. This CDR3 contains 14 residues. Germline lookup yields CDR1 MNHNS and CDR2 SASEGT. DNA of the CDR3: TGTGCCAGCAGCCGACAGGATGCCTCCTACGAGCAGTACTTC. Encoded protein: CASSRQDASYEQYF.

A few counts support this clonotype. The genes are TRBV20-1 and TRBJ2-5, with TRBD2 identical over 13 bases. CDR1 is DFQATT and CDR2 is SNEGSKA in the germline V gene (reference sequence). CDR3 length: 14 amino acids. V shed 3 bases and J 3 bases; nucleotides not matched to a gene: 1. CDR3 coding DNA: TGCAGTGCTAGCACTAGCGGGAGGGAAGAGACCCAGTACTTC. This encodes CSASTSGREETQYF.

The chain carries TRBV5-5 and TRBJ1-4, with D possibly matching TRBD1 (5 bases). The germline V and J ends were trimmed by 0 bases and 4 bases, with 7 bases remaining between them. The length of the CDR3 is 14 residues. Per the germline V gene, CDR1 is SGHKS and CDR2 is YYEKEE (reference sequence). CDR3 sequence: CASSLGGINEKLFF. The DNA of the CDR3 is TGTGCCAGCAGCTTGGGGGGGATTAATGAAAAACTGTTTTTT.

The chain is built from TRBV5-1 and TRBJ2-1; D not resolved. The CDR3 has 15 amino acids. Trimming took off 0 bases at V and 0 bases at J, with 7 bases between the two ends. Germline-derived CDR1 and CDR2 are SGHRS and YFSETQ. The CDR3 sequence: CASSLETSSYNEQFF. The CDR3 region has the DNA TGCGCCAGCAGCTTGGAGACGAGCTCCTACAATGAGCAGTTCTTC.

The chain is built from TRBV9 and TRBJ2-1; D is unclear. The CDR3 has 17 residues. The V end lost 1 base, the J end lost 1 base, and 15 bases lay between the germline ends. Germline V gives CDR1 SGDLS, CDR2 YYNGEE. The CDR3 DNA reads as TGTGCCAGCAGCGTACCTAATCATGAGGTTTCCTACAATGAGCAGTTCTTC. Its translation is CASSVPNHEVSYNEQFF.